The 23 T cell receptor beta chains below all came from one sample that was sequenced in a study of T cells in Graves' hyperthyroidism and ophthalmopathy. RNA transcripts provided the source from which TCR beta CDR3 regions were amplified. When the TCR CDR3 underwent first-round RT-PCR, the HTBI primer set was used. TCRdb re-derived calls from the multiplex PCR reads in MiXCR, one entry per CDR3 protein. The sample contains approximately 330,000 distinct CDR3 sequences, 18% of which appear only once. Sequences were obtained from blood. The receptor source for this set is a woman in her 50s with Graves' hyperthyroidism.

The chain is built from TRBV27 and TRBJ2-7, with 11 bases lining up with TRBD2. This CDR3 spans 16 amino acids. J gave up 5 bases and V 2 bases, and 8 bases lay outside the gene matches. Germline V gene sequence: CDR1 MNHEY, CDR2 SMNVEV (reference sequence). CDR3 residues: CASSLTSGSMVNEQYF. In nucleotides, the CDR3 is TGTGCCAGCAGTTTAACTAGCGGGAGTATGGTGAACGAGCAGTACTTC.

This clonotype has at least ten counts. The genes are TRBV7-3 and TRBJ2-1, with D tentatively TRBD2 (6 bases). Germline CDR1 SGHTA, CDR2 FQGTGA. V was clipped by 1 base and J by 10 bases, with 11 bases between them. The CDR3 sequence is 13 residues long. CDR3 sequence reads: CASSLSGIGEQFF. The DNA for the CDR3 is TGTGCCAGCAGCTTAAGCGGGATCGGGGAGCAGTTCTTC. Full variable domain (outside the CDR3, taken from reference TRBV7-3 and TRBJ2-1): GAGVSQTPSNKVTEKGKYVELRCDPISGHTALYWYRQSLGQGPEFLIYFQGTGAADDSGLPNDRFFAVRPEGSVSTLKIQRTERGDSAVYLCASSLSGIGEQFFGPGTRLTVL.

The genes are TRBV6-1 and TRBJ1-4; tentative D call: TRBD1 (5 bases). Germline assignment: CDR1 MNHNS and CDR2 SASEGT. This CDR3 comprises 16 residues. The germline V and J ends were trimmed by 4 bases and 8 bases, with 20 bases remaining between them. The CDR3 loop reads CASSVDSSQGHEKLFF. Here the CDR3 DNA reads TGTGCCAGCAGTGTCGACAGCTCCCAAGGGCACGAAAAACTGTTTTTT.

This clonotype has just a few counts. The rearrangement links TRBV20-1 to TRBJ2-1; no clear D gene. CDR1 DFQATT and CDR2 SNEGSKA come from the germline V gene (reference sequence). Trimming cost V 5 bases and J 4 bases, with 12 bases left between them. The CDR3 totals 13 residues. Here the CDR3 DNA reads TGCAGTGCTTCCTTTTTGGCGTACAATGAGCAGTTCTTC. It codes for CSASFLAYNEQFF.

The chain combines TRBV7-9 with TRBJ2-4; 8 bases match TRBD2. The CDR3 is 18 amino acids. Germline CDR1 is SEHNR and CDR2 is FQNEAQ (reference sequence). V lost 0 bases and J lost 4; bases outside the gene matches: 11. For the CDR3, the DNA is TGTGCCAGCAGCTTAGCGGGCGGTAGCGGGGTCAAAAAAAACATTCAGTACTTC. Protein: CASSLAGGSGVKKNIQYF.

This clonotype was seen repeatedly, ten times or more. This CDR3 is CASSLQSGQSEQFF. In DNA, the CDR3 is TGTGCCAGCAGCCTCCAGTCGGGGCAATCTGAGCAGTTCTTC. V usage is TRBV11-2 and J usage is TRBJ2-1, with D perhaps being TRBD1 or TRBD2 (5 bases each). The V end lost 5 bases, the J end lost 9 bases, and 17 bases lay between the germline ends. Per germline, CDR1 SGHAT and CDR2 FQNNGV. The CDR3 extends over 14 amino acids.

This clonotype was seen a handful of times. V usage is TRBV7-8 and J usage is TRBJ2-3; D ambiguous. The V end was cut by 1 base, the J end by 10 bases, with 18 bases between. CDR3 length: 15 residues. Per germline, CDR1 SGHVS and CDR2 FQNEAQ. The CDR3 DNA reads TGTGCCAGCAGCTTAGTTGTAGGGCCGGCGACGGCGCAGTATTTT. Its protein is CASSLVVGPATAQYF.

This clonotype appeared a few times. The chain has TRBV29-1 and TRBJ1-1, with D possibly TRBD1 on 5 matching bases. This CDR3 contains 13 residues. CDR1 and CDR2 from the germline V gene are SQVTM and ANQGSEA. V was cut by 3 bases and J by 1 base, with 9 bases left in between. CDR3 sequence: CSVDAGGNTEAFF. The CDR3 DNA reads TGCAGCGTTGATGCTGGGGGGAACACTGAAGCTTTCTTT. Drawing the rest from reference TRBV29-1 and TRBJ1-1, the complete variable domain is SAVISQKPSRDICQRGTSLTIQCQVDSQVTMMFWYRQQPGQSLTLIATANQGSEATYESGFVIDKFPISRPNLTFSTLTVSNMSPEDSSIYLCSVDAGGNTEAFFGQGTRLTVV.

This clonotype was observed many times. The V gene is TRBV18, the J gene TRBJ2-7; D perhaps matches TRBD1 (6 bases). CDR3 size: 15 residues. Deletions cut 2 bases from V and 0 bases from J, with 11 bases between. Germline CDR1 KGHSH, CDR2 LQKENI. Here the CDR3 reads CASSPTGHYSYEQYF. CDR3 nucleotides: TGTGCCAGCTCACCAACGGGACACTACTCCTACGAGCAGTACTTC.

The table lists this clonotype with a few counts. The genes are TRBV20-1 and TRBJ1-4, with 7 bases identical to TRBD1. The V segment lost 4 bases and the J segment 5 bases; nucleotides outside the gene matches: 7. The CDR3 is 14 residues long. Germline V gene sequence: CDR1 DFQATT, CDR2 SNEGSKA (reference sequence). In nucleotides, the CDR3 is TGCAGTGCTACTTCCGGGACAGACAATGAAAAACTGTTTTTT. Protein sequence: CSATSGTDNEKLFF.

The chain employs TRBV6-1 and TRBJ2-2, with 10 nucleotides matching TRBD2. The V gene end was trimmed by 6 bases and the J gene end by 2 bases; junction bases not matched to a gene: 6. Per germline, CDR1 MNHNS and CDR2 SASEGT. The CDR3 consists of 16 residues. In DNA form, the CDR3 reads TGTGCCAGCAGATCACTAGCGGGATCTAACACCGGGGAGCTGTTTTTT. Residues: CASRSLAGSNTGELFF.

In this sample, this clonotype turned up many times. The chain recombines TRBV20-1 with TRBJ2-3; unclear D gene. The germline V gene encodes CDR1 DFQATT and CDR2 SNEGSKA (reference sequence). Trimming took 1 base from V and 0 from J, leaving 8 bases between them. The CDR3 sequence is 14 residues long. The CDR3 is CSARVGSSTDTQYF. The CDR3 region has the DNA TGCAGTGCTAGAGTGGGATCTAGCACAGATACGCAGTATTTT.

The chain is built from TRBV7-3 and TRBJ2-1, with TRBD2 matching over 11 bases. The CDR3 has 14 amino acids. Germline CDR1 reads SGHTA; CDR2 reads FQGTGA. Trimming at V came to 10 bases and at J to 5 bases, leaving 7 bases not matched to a gene. Here the CDR3 reads CATRIAGGDNEQFF. CDR3 in DNA: TGTGCCACAAGGATAGCGGGAGGGGACAATGAGCAGTTCTTC. Complete variable domain (other parts from reference TRBV7-3 and TRBJ2-1): GAGVSQTPSNKVTEKGKYVELRCDPISGHTALYWYRQSLGQGPEFLIYFQGTGAADDSGLPNDRFFAVRPEGSVSTLKIQRTERGDSAVYLCATRIAGGDNEQFFGPGTRLTVL.

Many counts were recorded for this clonotype. This rearrangement joins TRBV11-2 to TRBJ2-4, with D possibly TRBD2 on 6 matching bases. V dropped 1 base and J dropped 13 bases, with 20 bases sitting between them. The CDR3 sequence is 15 residues long. CDR1 is SGHAT, CDR2 FQNNGV, per germline. The CDR3 is CASSLGGTGALRQYF. The CDR3 bases are TGTGCCAGCAGCTTAGGGGGCACGGGAGCACTCAGACAGTACTTC.

As for this clonotype: This clone may be a read error of a much larger clone one base away. V is TRBV12-3 or TRBV12-4 and J is TRBJ1-6, with 10 positions matching TRBD1. The CDR3 consists of 15 residues. J lost 11 bases, V lost 2 bases, and 6 bases had no gene match. CDR3 region: CASSLWGQGPPPLHF. DNA of the CDR3: TGTGCCAGCAGTTTATGGGGACAGGGGCCGCCACCCCTCCACTTT.

Remarks on this clonotype: Given a much more abundant clone one base away, this may be a read error. V usage is TRBV28 and J usage is TRBJ1-3; D unresolved. CDR3 length equals 13 residues. CDR1 and CDR2 from the germline V gene are MDHEN and SYDVKM. Written as DNA, the CDR3 is TGTGCCAGTAACCTGGATGCTGGAAACACCACATATTTT. The encoded protein is CASNLDAGNTTYF.

This rearrangement joins TRBV20-1 to TRBJ1-3; TRBD1 matches at 7 bases. The germline CDR1 and CDR2 sequences are DFQATT and SNEGSKA (reference sequence). V shed 6 bases, J shed 3 bases, and the junction held 8 bases outside the gene matches. The CDR3 runs to 14 residues. The CDR3 coding sequence is TGCAGTGCCAGACAGGGCGGCGGTGGAAACACCATATATTTT. It codes for CSARQGGGGNTIYF.

This clonotype was recorded at least ten times. The rearrangement uses TRBV18 and TRBJ1-5, with TRBD1 as a possible D gene (5 bases). Trimming pared 1 base from V and 6 bases from J, leaving 10 bases between. The CDR3 contains 14 residues. From germline, CDR1 is KGHSH and CDR2 LQKENI. This chain's CDR3 is CASSPQEGSQPQHF. The CDR3 coding sequence is TGTGCCAGCTCACCACAGGAGGGGAGTCAGCCCCAGCATTTT.

This chain joins TRBV27 and TRBJ1-2; D not certain. The CDR3 extends over 13 amino acids. V was pared by 3 bases and J by 10 bases, with 15 bases between. CDR1 MNHEY and CDR2 SMNVEV come from the germline V gene (reference sequence). The DNA of the CDR3 is TGTGCCAGCAGTTTTCGAGGAGGAGGTGTCTACACCTTC. Translated, it gives CASSFRGGGVYTF.

The chain joins TRBV10-3 to TRBJ2-5, with 10 bases fitting TRBD2. Germline loops: CDR1 ENHRY, CDR2 SYGVKD. Losses at the gene ends were 2 bases for V and 5 bases for J; bases not matched to a gene: 14. This CDR3 contains 18 residues. CDR3 sequence reads: CAISEATGRAGGRETQYF. CDR3 nucleotides: TGTGCCATCAGTGAGGCCACCGGCCGAGCGGGGGGGCGTGAGACCCAGTACTTC.

This clonotype was seen ten or more times. The rearrangement joins TRBV30 to TRBJ1-2; unclear D gene. The CDR3 spans 12 residues. V was trimmed by 0 bases and J by 4 bases, leaving 6 bases between them. Germline V gene data show CDR1 as GTSNPN and CDR2 as SVGIG (reference sequence). DNA of the CDR3: TGTGCCTGGAGTGTATACGGCTATGGCTACACCTTC. Translated: CAWSVYGYGYTF.

This clonotype was found a few times. The V call is TRBV18, the J call TRBJ1-1; unclear D gene. Trimming took off 2 bases at V and 1 base at J, with 11 bases between the two ends. The CDR3 runs to 15 residues. Germline V gene sequence: CDR1 KGHSH, CDR2 LQKENI. The CDR3 sequence is CASSPFQTRNTEAFF. CDR3 bases: TGTGCCAGCTCACCATTTCAGACAAGGAACACTGAAGCTTTCTTT.

The chain joins TRBV20-1 to TRBJ2-7; 9 bases match TRBD1. The V gene end was trimmed by 6 bases and the J gene end by 3 bases; junction bases not matched to a gene: 6. The germline V gene has CDR1 DFQATT and CDR2 SNEGSKA (reference sequence). The CDR3 spans 13 residues. The CDR3 here is CSATGQGHYEQYF. The CDR3 coding sequence is TGCAGTGCCACGGGACAGGGACACTACGAGCAGTACTTC.